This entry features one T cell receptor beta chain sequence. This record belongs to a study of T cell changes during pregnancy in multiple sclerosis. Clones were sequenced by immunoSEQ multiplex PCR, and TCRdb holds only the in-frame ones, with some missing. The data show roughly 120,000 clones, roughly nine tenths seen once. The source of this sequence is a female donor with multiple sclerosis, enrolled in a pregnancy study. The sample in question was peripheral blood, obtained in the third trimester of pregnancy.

The CDR3 reads CASTPGQNVYNEQFF. The CDR3 DNA reads TGTGCCAGCACTCCCGGACAGAATGTATACAATGAGCAGTTCTTC. The chain couples TRBV5-4 to TRBJ2-1; D is possibly TRBD1 (6 bases). Germline loops: CDR1 SGHNT, CDR2 YYREEE (reference sequence). CDR3 size: 15 residues. Trimming left V 6 bases short and J 4 bases short, with 17 bases between.